This is a list of T cell receptor beta chains from one sample in a study of blood T cell repertoires in COVID-19. Clones were read by immunoSEQ multiplex PCR, and TCRdb kept only the in-frame ones, dropping some. Of about 130,000 clones listed, around 86% are singletons. Sequencing used peripheral blood. The origin of the receptors is an elderly man with active or convalescent COVID-19. CDR3s include the opening cysteine and the closing phenylalanine or tryptophan. The order of the fields is CDR3 DNA, CDR3 protein, D gene, CDR3 length, clone size, J gene, V gene. A D gene is named only where the DNA matches it firmly. Size is omitted from some rows. Given values are once, few, many or a class for expanded clones.

TGTGCCAGCAGCTTAGAACCGGGCACCGGGGAGCTGTTTTTT | CASSLEPGTGELFF | NA | 14 | NA | TRBJ2-2 | TRBV11-2
TGTGCCACCAGTGAAGCTCGGGACTCCCCGAACACTGAAGCTTTCTTT | CATSEARDSPNTEAFF | NA | 16 | NA | TRBJ1-1 | TRBV24-1
TGTGCCAGCAGTGAATGGGGAGGGTCGGAGACCCAGTACTTC | CASSEWGGSETQYF | TRBD2 | 14 | once | TRBJ2-5 | TRBV25-1
TGCGCCAGCAGCCTGGAGGGACAGGGGCATCAGCCCCAGCATTTT | CASSLEGQGHQPQHF | TRBD1 | 15 | NA | TRBJ1-5 | TRBV5-1
TGTGCCAGCAGCTTGGCAGGGGGCATTGGGGCAAATACGCAGTATTTT | CASSLAGGIGANTQYF | TRBD1 | 16 | NA | TRBJ2-3 | TRBV7-2
TGTGCCAGCACTGGGACAGGGGGCTCGGCTTTCTTT | CASTGTGGSAFF | TRBD1 | 12 | NA | TRBJ1-1 | TRBV12-3/TRBV12-4
TGTGCCTGGAGTTTTCCGGGACAGAACTATGGCTACACCTTC | CAWSFPGQNYGYTF | TRBD1 | 14 | NA | TRBJ1-2 | TRBV30
TGTGCCTGGAACTCTCACCCGGGACAGGGTACGGGAGGCTACACCTTC | CAWNSHPGQGTGGYTF | TRBD1 | 16 | NA | TRBJ1-2 | TRBV30
TGTGCCACCAGCAGAAAAGGGGAATTGACAGATACGCAGTATTTT | CATSRKGELTDTQYF | NA | 15 | few | TRBJ2-3 | TRBV15
TGTGCCAGCTCACCACGAGACAGGGATGGAAACACCATATATTTT | CASSPRDRDGNTIYF | TRBD1 | 15 | NA | TRBJ1-3 | TRBV18
TGTGCCAGCAGTTCCCAGATAGAGACCCAGTACTTC | CASSSQIETQYF | NA | 12 | NA | TRBJ2-5 | TRBV28
TGTGCCAGCAGCTTGCACCAACGGCGGGGCTACACCTTC | CASSLHQRRGYTF | NA | 13 | NA | TRBJ1-2 | TRBV5-4
TGTGCCAGCAGCTTACTGGGTGGGGGGTCCAATGAGCAGTTCTTC | CASSLLGGGSNEQFF | NA | 15 | NA | TRBJ2-1 | TRBV11-3
TGTGCCAGCAGAGCTCCGGGCACAGGGAGCTATGGCTACACCTTC | CASRAPGTGSYGYTF | NA | 15 | NA | TRBJ1-2 | TRBV6-1
TGTGCCATCAGATCACCAGACAGGGGGCGAACCTACGAGCAGTACTTC | CAIRSPDRGRTYEQYF | TRBD1 | 16 | NA | TRBJ2-7 | TRBV10-3
TGTGCCAGCAGTCGGGGAGGCAGGGGGCGTTACATTCAGTACTTC | CASSRGGRGRYIQYF | TRBD1 | 15 | NA | TRBJ2-4 | TRBV6-5
TGTGCCAGCAGCTTACCAGCGGGGAACACAGATACGCAGTATTTT | CASSLPAGNTDTQYF | TRBD2 | 15 | NA | TRBJ2-3 | TRBV7-8
TGTGCCAGCAGTGAAATAGCGGGCCCTGGCTACGAGCAGTACTTC | CASSEIAGPGYEQYF | TRBD2 | 15 | NA | TRBJ2-7 | TRBV6-1
TGTGCCAGCAGCTGGGGGGAAGGGAGTGGCGGAACCGAGCAGTACTTC | CASSWGEGSGGTEQYF | NA | 16 | NA | TRBJ2-7 | TRBV5-8
TGCGCCAGCAGCTTGGGGCTAGCGGGGCAAGAGACCCAGTACTTC | CASSLGLAGQETQYF | TRBD2 | 15 | NA | TRBJ2-5 | TRBV5-1
TGTGCCACCAGTGACCCGGGACTAGCGGAAGAATACTACAATGAGCAGTTCTTC | CATSDPGLAEEYYNEQFF | TRBD2 | 18 | NA | TRBJ2-1 | TRBV24-1
TGTGCCAGCAGCCAAGAGACTAGCTTCCACAATGAGCAGTTCTTC | CASSQETSFHNEQFF | TRBD2 | 15 | NA | TRBJ2-1 | TRBV3-1/TRBV3-2
TGTGCCAGCAGCGTAGTGGGGCATCCGGTGGATGAGCAGTTCTTC | CASSVVGHPVDEQFF | NA | 15 | NA | TRBJ2-1 | TRBV9
TGCGCCAGCAGCTGGACAGGGGGCACTGGGGAGCTGTTTTTT | CASSWTGGTGELFF | TRBD1 | 14 | NA | TRBJ2-2 | TRBV5-1
TGTGCCAGCAGTCCCCGACAGAACACCGGGGAGCTGTTTTTT | CASSPRQNTGELFF | NA | 14 | few | TRBJ2-2 | TRBV6-6
TGTGCCTACACGACAGGAGTTTTCGAAAAACTGTTTTTT | CAYTTGVFEKLFF | NA | 13 | NA | TRBJ1-4 | TRBV30
TGTGCCAGCAGCGCCTACAGGGGGCAAGAGACCCAGTACTTC | CASSAYRGQETQYF | TRBD1 | 14 | NA | TRBJ2-5 | TRBV9
TGCGCCAGCAGCCAGCCCTACAGGGGGCGTCGGGCTGAAGCTTTCTTT | CASSQPYRGRRAEAFF | TRBD1 | 16 | NA | TRBJ1-1 | TRBV4-1
TGCGCCAGCAGTAAGCAGGAGGCAATGGACTCACCCCTCCACTTT | CASSKQEAMDSPLHF | NA | 15 | NA | TRBJ1-6 | TRBV10-2
TGTGCCATCAGGGGGCTCACAGATACGCAGTATTTT | CAIRGLTDTQYF | NA | 12 | NA | TRBJ2-3 | TRBV10-3
TGTGCCAGCAGTTACCTTTCGGACAGGGGAAAATCACCCCTCCACTTT | CASSYLSDRGKSPLHF | TRBD1 | 16 | NA | TRBJ1-6 | TRBV6-6
TGTGCCAGCAGCGAACGGGACAGGGTACCAGAGACCCAGTACTTC | CASSERDRVPETQYF | TRBD1 | 15 | NA | TRBJ2-5 | TRBV7-9
TGTGCCAGCAGTTTGTACGGGCGGGAGCCGTACGAGCAGTACTTC | CASSLYGREPYEQYF | TRBD2 | 15 | NA | TRBJ2-7 | TRBV27